A selection of T cell receptor beta chains follows, all from one sample in a study of blood T cell repertoires in COVID-19. TCRdb keeps only in-frame clones here, not all; method: immunoSEQ multiplex PCR. The table includes about 190,000 clones, roughly 80% detected once. Sequencing was carried out using peripheral blood. These receptors originate from a woman aged 45-65 years with acute or convalescent COVID-19. Each CDR3 is given with its conserved first and last residue. A D gene is named only where the DNA matches it firmly. Where a row states a size, it is once, few, many or the class of an expanded clone; other rows omit it.

TRBJ1-3 | NA | TRBV6-5 | NA | TGTGCCAGCATTAAACAGGGATCTGGAAACACCATATATTTT | CASIKQGSGNTIYF
TRBJ2-1 | many | TRBV30 | TRBD2 | TGTGCCCGCAGCGGGAGAGGGAGAGCCTACAATGAGCAGTTCTTC | CARSGRGRAYNEQFF
TRBJ1-5 | once | TRBV3-1/TRBV3-2 | NA | TGTGCCAGCAAGATAGGGGGGGATAGTCAGCCCCAGCATTTT | CASKIGGDSQPQHF
TRBJ1-3 | NA | TRBV7-2 | NA | TGTGCCAGCAGCTTAGACAGTCTAGCCGGAAACACCATATATTTT | CASSLDSLAGNTIYF
TRBJ2-2 | NA | TRBV6-2/TRBV6-3 | NA | TGTGCCAGCAGCCCCCTACCTTTACCGGGACAATCATGCGCCGGGGAGCTGTTTTTT | CASSPLPLPGQSCAGELFF
TRBJ1-1 | NA | TRBV6-5 | TRBD1 | TGTGCCAGCATTCCGGACAGGCTGAACACTGAAGCTTTCTTT | CASIPDRLNTEAFF
TRBJ2-3 | NA | TRBV6-2/TRBV6-3 | NA | TGTGCCAGCAGTTATGGGTCAGGGCGCACAGATACGCAGTATTTT | CASSYGSGRTDTQYF
TRBJ2-7 | NA | TRBV7-9 | NA | TGTGCCAGCAGCTACGACCGCCCGGGGCAGTACTTC | CASSYDRPGQYF
TRBJ1-2 | NA | TRBV2 | NA | TGTGCCAGCAGTGAGCCACAACAGGGTATCGGGGGCTACACCTTC | CASSEPQQGIGGYTF
TRBJ1-2 | many | TRBV19 | NA | TGTGCCAGTAGTATAGATCTCTCTGAGGGTTCACAAGCCGGCTACACCTTC | CASSIDLSEGSQAGYTF
TRBJ1-2 | few | TRBV5-1 | NA | TGCGCCAGCAGCTTGGTGGCCACAGGGAACTATGGCTACACCTTC | CASSLVATGNYGYTF
TRBJ1-1 | NA | TRBV6-5 | NA | TGTGCCAGCAGTTACTCGAGGACAGAGAACACTGAAGCTTTCTTT | CASSYSRTENTEAFF
TRBJ1-2 | NA | TRBV30 | NA | TGTGCCTGGTCCGGGTCAAACTATGGCTACACCTTC | CAWSGSNYGYTF
TRBJ2-1 | NA | TRBV7-8 | NA | TGTGCCAGCAGCTTAGCGAAGGGGCCCAACAATGAGCAGTTCTTC | CASSLAKGPNNEQFF
TRBJ2-5 | NA | TRBV9 | TRBD1 | TGTGCCAGCAGCAGTTCGGGACAGGGGATCCGAGAGACCCAGTACTTC | CASSSSGQGIRETQYF
TRBJ1-1 | NA | TRBV25-1 | NA | TGTGCCAGCAGTGATCCACGGGGGGCAGGGCCATATGAAGCTTTCTTT | CASSDPRGAGPYEAFF
TRBJ2-2 | NA | TRBV19 | NA | TGTGCCAGTAGTATCTCAGGGATCGACACCGGGGAGCTGTTTTTT | CASSISGIDTGELFF
TRBJ1-1 | NA | TRBV5-1 | TRBD1 | TGCGCCAGCAGCTTGACAAACAGGGGTGGGTCTGAAGCTTTCTTT | CASSLTNRGGSEAFF
TRBJ1-2 | NA | TRBV30 | TRBD1 | TGTGCCTGGAGGGGGACAGCTGGACTCTATGGCTACACCTTC | CAWRGTAGLYGYTF
TRBJ1-2 | NA | TRBV11-2 | TRBD1 | TGTGCCAGCAGCTTAGAAAGGGCAGGGGGATACGACTATGGCTACACCTTC | CASSLERAGGYDYGYTF
TRBJ1-1 | NA | TRBV11-2 | NA | TGTGCCAGCAGCCCGGTTAACACTGAAGCTTTCTTT | CASSPVNTEAFF
TRBJ2-1 | NA | TRBV5-5 | TRBD2 | TGTGCCAGCAGCTCAACTCTGTTAGCGGGGGGCGGGTACAATGAGCAGTTCTTC | CASSSTLLAGGGYNEQFF
TRBJ2-2 | NA | TRBV14 | TRBD2 | TGTGCCAGCAGCCAAGATAAAGCGACTAGCGGGAGAATTAACACCGGGGAGCTGTTTTTT | CASSQDKATSGRINTGELFF
TRBJ2-7 | NA | TRBV5-1 | NA | TGCGCCAGCAGCTTGTACTCAGGGAACTACGAGCAGTACTTC | CASSLYSGNYEQYF
TRBJ1-2 | NA | TRBV19 | NA | TGTGCCAGTAGGGAAGACAGAGCCATTAACTATGGCTACACCTTC | CASREDRAINYGYTF
TRBJ2-2 | NA | TRBV2 | TRBD1 | TGTGCCAGCAGTGAAAACAGGGGTGACACCGGGGAGCTGTTTTTT | CASSENRGDTGELFF
TRBJ1-5 | NA | TRBV7-9 | NA | TGTGCCAGCAGCTTAGGAGGACAGCCCCAGCATTTT | CASSLGGQPQHF
TRBJ1-2 | few | TRBV6-5 | NA | TGTGCCAGCAGACGCTCCGGGAGGGATGGCTACACCTTC | CASRRSGRDGYTF
TRBJ2-7 | NA | TRBV6-2/TRBV6-3 | NA | TGTGCCAGCAGTTACCTGGGACTGCTCGACTTC | CASSYLGLLDF
TRBJ1-4 | NA | TRBV7-2 | TRBD1 | TGTGCCAGCAGCTTAGGTACGACAGGGGAAAATGAAAAACTGTTTTTT | CASSLGTTGENEKLFF
TRBJ2-7 | NA | TRBV5-1 | TRBD2 | TGCGCCAGCAGCTTGGGGGTCCCCTTTGCGGGAGCTAACTCCTACGAGCAGTACTTC | CASSLGVPFAGANSYEQYF
TRBJ1-4 | NA | TRBV11-2 | TRBD1 | TGTGCCAGCAGCTTGCAACAGGGGGCGAACGAAAAACTGTTTTTT | CASSLQQGANEKLFF
TRBJ1-2 | once | TRBV2 | NA | TGTGCCAGCAGGGAGGCTTATGGCTACACCTTC | CASREAYGYTF
TRBJ1-5 | NA | TRBV21-1 | NA | TGTGCCAGCAGCAAAAGTGAGAAAAGGGGTTTTAGCAATCAGCCCCAGCATTTT | CASSKSEKRGFSNQPQHF
TRBJ1-4 | once | TRBV29-1 | TRBD1 | TGCAGCGTTGGGACAGGGTTTTCTAATGAAAAACTGTTTTTT | CSVGTGFSNEKLFF
TRBJ2-7 | many | TRBV2 | TRBD2 | TGTGCCAGCAGTTCCCGCGGGGGGAGCTCCTACGAGCAGTACTTC | CASSSRGGSSYEQYF
TRBJ2-7 | NA | TRBV10-3 | NA | TGTGCCATCAGTGTTCAGGGCTCCTACGAGCAGTACTTC | CAISVQGSYEQYF
TRBJ1-5 | NA | TRBV6-5 | NA | TGTGCCACCTTCTTGGCCGGCAATCAGCCCCAGCATTTT | CATFLAGNQPQHF
TRBJ1-1 | NA | TRBV7-6 | NA | TGTGCCAGCAGCCACAACATGAACACTGAAGCTTTCTTT | CASSHNMNTEAFF
TRBJ2-7 | NA | TRBV6-6 | TRBD1 | TGTGCCAGCAGGAACACCGGGACAGGGGGCGTCGAGCAGTACTTC | CASRNTGTGGVEQYF
TRBJ1-6 | NA | TRBV2 | NA | TGTGCCAGCAGTACAACCAGAAATTCACCCCTCCACTTT | CASSTTRNSPLHF
TRBJ2-1 | NA | TRBV10-2 | TRBD2 | TGCGCCAGCAGTGAGAGCGGGAGGCATGAGCAGTTCTTC | CASSESGRHEQFF
TRBJ1-2 | once | TRBV19 | TRBD1 | TGTGCCAGTAGCCCCCCGTGGACAGGGCACTATGGCTACACCTTC | CASSPPWTGHYGYTF
TRBJ1-2 | NA | TRBV2 | TRBD1 | TGTGCCAGCAGTCCGACAGGGGCCAGCGGTGGCTACACCTTC | CASSPTGASGGYTF
TRBJ2-7 | NA | TRBV25-1 | TRBD1 | TGTGCCAGCGGAGAAAGACAGGGGAGCTCCTACGAGCAGTACTTC | CASGERQGSSYEQYF
TRBJ2-7 | NA | TRBV28 | NA | TGTGCCAGCAGTTTATTTATCCTCTCCTACGAGCAGTACTTC | CASSLFILSYEQYF
TRBJ1-4 | few | TRBV5-8 | NA | TGTGCCAGCAGCGCCTGGGGGGGAGCAACTAATGAAAAACTGTTTTTT | CASSAWGGATNEKLFF
TRBJ1-1 | NA | TRBV7-2 | TRBD1 | TGTGCCAGCAGCTTAGGTCGGGACAGGGGTCAGGACACTGAAGCTTTCTTT | CASSLGRDRGQDTEAFF
TRBJ2-7 | NA | TRBV2 | NA | TGTGCCAGCAGGTTAGGGGGGGACATACACTCCTACGAGCAGTACTTC | CASRLGGDIHSYEQYF
TRBJ2-3 | once | TRBV11-3 | TRBD2 | TGTGCCAGCAGCGCCAGAGCGGGGGGGGGCACAGATACGCAGTATTTT | CASSARAGGGTDTQYF
TRBJ1-5 | NA | TRBV18 | NA | TGTGCCAGCTCACCGGGAAAGGGGAACAATCAGCCCCAGCATTTT | CASSPGKGNNQPQHF
TRBJ2-6 | NA | TRBV5-6 | NA | TGTGCCAGCAGCTTGAGGCGCAGGTCCATAACCTCTGGGGCCAACGTCCTGACTTTC | CASSLRRRSITSGANVLTF
TRBJ2-7 | NA | TRBV2 | TRBD1 | TGTGCCGGCAGCCGGACAGGACTCGAGCAGTACTTC | CAGSRTGLEQYF